This entry is about one T cell receptor (beta chain). The sample belongs to a study of T cells in Graves' hyperthyroidism and ophthalmopathy. RNA transcripts gave rise to amplified TCR beta CDR3 regions. TCR CDR3 underwent first-round RT-PCR with the HTBI primer set. One entry per CDR3 protein, called by TCRdb with MiXCR from the multiplex PCR reads. The sample contains 500,000 to 600,000 distinct CDR3 sequences, about 20% of which appear only once. Deletions cut 6 bases from V and 0 bases from J, with 14 bases between. CDR3 length equals 15 residues. CDR1 MNHNS and CDR2 SASEGT come from the germline V gene. It was uncontrolled infection, other autoimmune disease, pregnancy or lactation that excluded patients.

The specimen sequenced was blood. The rearrangement links TRBV6-1 to TRBJ1-1; D remains unclear. This receptor was obtained from a man aged 40-49 years with Graves' ophthalmopathy. CDR3 region: CASSPVGRLNTEAFF. The CDR3 DNA sequence: TGTGCCAGCAGCCCCGTTGGCAGACTGAACACTGAAGCTTTCTTT.